This is a list of T cell receptor beta chains from one sample in a study of blood T cell repertoires in COVID-19. Sequenced by immunoSEQ multiplex PCR; TCRdb stores in-frame clones only, minus some. The sample contains approximately 250,000 clones, about 80% of which appear only once. Sequenced material: PBMCs or T cells enriched from blood (not recorded which). These receptors were taken from a man aged 35 to 55 who had recovered from COVID-19. Each CDR3 is given with its conserved first and last residue. A D gene is named only where the DNA matches it firmly. Where a row states a size, it is once, few, many or the class of an expanded clone; other rows omit it.

V	J	D	size	CDR3	DNA
TRBV24-1	TRBJ2-1	-	-	CATSDLASFNSYNEQFF	TGTGCCACCAGTGATCTGGCCAGTTTTAACTCCTACAATGAGCAGTTCTTC
TRBV3-1/TRBV3-2	TRBJ1-3	TRBD1	-	CASSQYTGGPSGNTIYF	TGTGCCAGCAGCCAATACACAGGGGGCCCCTCTGGAAACACCATATATTTT
TRBV5-6	TRBJ2-5	TRBD2	-	CASSSRLAGGRETQYF	TGTGCCAGCAGCTCGCGACTAGCGGGGGGGCGGGAGACCCAGTACTTC
TRBV6-6	TRBJ2-5	-	-	CASSYLETETQYF	TGTGCCAGCAGTTACTTGGAGACTGAGACCCAGTACTTC
TRBV6-5	TRBJ1-1	TRBD1	-	CASRAMTGSIEAFF	TGTGCCAGCAGGGCCATGACAGGGTCAATTGAAGCTTTCTTT
TRBV6-5	TRBJ1-2	-	once	CASSYSNRAHGYTF	TGTGCCAGCAGTTACTCGAACAGGGCCCATGGCTACACCTTC
TRBV16	TRBJ1-4	-	-	CASSQSPGRREKLFF	TGTGCCAGCAGCCAATCTCCAGGCCGACGGGAAAAACTGTTTTTT
TRBV6-2/TRBV6-3	TRBJ1-2	-	-	CASSPWTAYGYTF	TGTGCCAGCAGCCCCTGGACAGCCTATGGCTACACCTTC
TRBV29-1	TRBJ2-7	TRBD1	-	CSVDAGGYGQYF	TGCAGCGTTGATGCAGGGGGCTACGGGCAGTACTTC
TRBV5-1	TRBJ2-1	TRBD2	-	CASSYLAGGNEQFF	TGCGCCAGCAGCTACCTAGCGGGAGGCAATGAGCAGTTCTTC
TRBV20-1	TRBJ2-3	-	-	CSASKRRTDTQYF	TGCAGTGCTAGTAAGCGGCGCACAGATACGCAGTATTTT
TRBV12-3/TRBV12-4	TRBJ2-7	-	-	CASSFGRGYEQYF	TGTGCCAGCAGTTTCGGCAGGGGTTACGAGCAGTACTTC
TRBV10-3	TRBJ2-2	-	-	CATGETTANTGELFF	TGTGCCACAGGGGAGACAACCGCGAACACCGGGGAGCTGTTTTTT
TRBV28	TRBJ1-5	TRBD1	-	CASLKDRGGGQPQHF	TGTGCCAGCTTAAAAGACAGGGGAGGAGGTCAGCCCCAGCATTTT
TRBV7-2	TRBJ1-5	-	few	CASSLFQATNQPQHF	TGTGCCAGCAGCTTATTCCAGGCGACCAATCAGCCCCAGCATTTT
TRBV7-3	TRBJ2-2	TRBD2	-	CASSPLRGGDTGELFF	TGTGCCAGCAGCCCCTTACGGGGGGGGGACACCGGGGAGCTGTTTTTT
TRBV29-1	TRBJ1-2	TRBD1	-	CSAGTAGTGGRGYTF	TGCAGCGCGGGAACCGCCGGGACAGGGGGACGTGGCTACACCTTC
TRBV7-2	TRBJ1-4	TRBD1	-	CASSLATGANEKLFF	TGTGCCAGCAGCTTAGCCACAGGGGCGAATGAAAAACTGTTTTTT
TRBV27	TRBJ1-5	TRBD1	-	CASSSLRGEPNQPQHF	TGTGCCAGCAGTTCCCTCAGGGGGGAGCCCAATCAGCCCCAGCATTTT
TRBV15	TRBJ1-6	-	-	CATSRETRDSPLHF	TGTGCCACCAGCAGAGAAACTCGCGATTCACCCCTCCACTTT